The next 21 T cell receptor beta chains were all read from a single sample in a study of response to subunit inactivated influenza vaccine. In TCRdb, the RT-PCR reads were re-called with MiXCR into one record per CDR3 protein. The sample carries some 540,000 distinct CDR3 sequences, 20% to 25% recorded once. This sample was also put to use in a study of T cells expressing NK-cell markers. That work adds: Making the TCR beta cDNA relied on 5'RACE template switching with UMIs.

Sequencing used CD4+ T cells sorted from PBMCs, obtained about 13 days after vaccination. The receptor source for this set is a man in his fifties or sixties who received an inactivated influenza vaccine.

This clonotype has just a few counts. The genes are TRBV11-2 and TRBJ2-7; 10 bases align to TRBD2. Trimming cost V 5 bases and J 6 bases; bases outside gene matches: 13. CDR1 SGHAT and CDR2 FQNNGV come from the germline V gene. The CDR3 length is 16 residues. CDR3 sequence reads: CASSHRSGRGHFEQYF. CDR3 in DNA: TGTGCCAGCAGCCATAGAAGCGGGAGGGGACATTTCGAGCAGTACTTC.

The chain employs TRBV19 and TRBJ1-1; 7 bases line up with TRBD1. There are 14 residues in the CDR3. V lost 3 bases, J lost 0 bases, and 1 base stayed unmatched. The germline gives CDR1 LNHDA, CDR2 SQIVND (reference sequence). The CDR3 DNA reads TGTGCCAGTAGTATTACAGGGGTGAACACTGAAGCTTTCTTT. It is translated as CASSITGVNTEAFF.

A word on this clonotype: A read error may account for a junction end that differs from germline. CDR3 coding DNA: TGCGCCAGCAACTTGGCCGTCGGTGCCGAGCAGTACTTC. Its translation: CASNLAVGAEQYF. The chain uses TRBV5-1 and TRBJ2-7; D is unclear. This CDR3 comprises 13 residues. Germline loops: CDR1 SGHRS, CDR2 YFSETQ.

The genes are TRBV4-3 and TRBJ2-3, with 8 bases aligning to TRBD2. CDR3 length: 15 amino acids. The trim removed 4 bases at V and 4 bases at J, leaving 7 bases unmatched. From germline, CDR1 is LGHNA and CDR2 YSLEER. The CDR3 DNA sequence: TGCGCCAGCAGCCCAAGAGCGGGAGCCCCAGATACGCAGTATTTT. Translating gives CASSPRAGAPDTQYF.

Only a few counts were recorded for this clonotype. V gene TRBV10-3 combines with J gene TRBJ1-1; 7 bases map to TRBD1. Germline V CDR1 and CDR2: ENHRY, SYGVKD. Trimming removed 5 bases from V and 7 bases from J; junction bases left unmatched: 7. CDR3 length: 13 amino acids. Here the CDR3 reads CAISPDRIIEAFF. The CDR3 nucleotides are TGTGCCATCAGTCCGGACAGGATAATTGAAGCTTTCTTT.

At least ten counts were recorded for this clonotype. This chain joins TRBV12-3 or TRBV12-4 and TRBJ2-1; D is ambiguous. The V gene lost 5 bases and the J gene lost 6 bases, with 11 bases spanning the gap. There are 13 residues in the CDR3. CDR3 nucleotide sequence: TGTGCCAGCAGTCCCGTATTGGGCAATGAGCAGTTCTTC. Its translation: CASSPVLGNEQFF.

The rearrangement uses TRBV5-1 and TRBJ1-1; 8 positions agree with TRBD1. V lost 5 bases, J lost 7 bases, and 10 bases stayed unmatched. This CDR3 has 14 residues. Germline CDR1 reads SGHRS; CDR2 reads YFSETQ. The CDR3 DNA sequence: TGCGCCAGCAGTTCGACAGGGGAGATGGGTGAAGCTTTCTTT. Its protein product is CASSSTGEMGEAFF.

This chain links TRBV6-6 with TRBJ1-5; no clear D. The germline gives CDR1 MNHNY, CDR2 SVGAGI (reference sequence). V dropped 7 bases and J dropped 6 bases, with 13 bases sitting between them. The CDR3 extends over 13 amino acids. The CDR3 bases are TGTGCCAGCACCACGGGCGGGGTTCAGCCCCAGCATTTT. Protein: CASTTGGVQPQHF.

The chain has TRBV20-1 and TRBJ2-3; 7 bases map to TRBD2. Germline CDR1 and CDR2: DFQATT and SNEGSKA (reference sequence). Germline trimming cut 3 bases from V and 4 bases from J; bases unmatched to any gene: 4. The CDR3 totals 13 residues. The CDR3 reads CSASLAGADTQYF. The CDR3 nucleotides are TGCAGTGCTAGTTTGGCGGGGGCAGATACGCAGTATTTT.

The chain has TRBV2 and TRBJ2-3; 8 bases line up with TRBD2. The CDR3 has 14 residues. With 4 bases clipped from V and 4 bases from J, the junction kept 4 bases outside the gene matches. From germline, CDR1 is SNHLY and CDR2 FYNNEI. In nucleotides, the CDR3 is TGTGCCAGCAGTGGGGCGCGGGGGGCAGATACGCAGTATTTT. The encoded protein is CASSGARGADTQYF.

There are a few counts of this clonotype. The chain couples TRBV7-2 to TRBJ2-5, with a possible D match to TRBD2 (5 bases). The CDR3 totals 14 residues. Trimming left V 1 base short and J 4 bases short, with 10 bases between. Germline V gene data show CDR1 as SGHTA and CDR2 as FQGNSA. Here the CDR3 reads CASSLGQRAETQYF. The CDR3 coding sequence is TGTGCCAGCAGCTTAGGGCAGAGGGCAGAGACCCAGTACTTC.

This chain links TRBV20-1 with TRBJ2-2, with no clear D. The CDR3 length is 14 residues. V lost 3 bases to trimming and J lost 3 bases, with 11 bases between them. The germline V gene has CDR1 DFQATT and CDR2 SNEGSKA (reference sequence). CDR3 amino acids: CSASLGSHTGELFF. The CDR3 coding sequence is TGCAGTGCTAGTTTGGGTAGCCACACCGGGGAGCTGTTTTTT.

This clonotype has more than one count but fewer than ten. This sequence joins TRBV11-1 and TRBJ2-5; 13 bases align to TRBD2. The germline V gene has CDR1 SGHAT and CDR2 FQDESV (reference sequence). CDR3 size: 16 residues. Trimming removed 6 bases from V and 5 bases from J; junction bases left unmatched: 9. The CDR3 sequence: CASSRSGLAGVETQYF. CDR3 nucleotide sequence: TGTGCCAGCAGTCGCTCTGGACTAGCGGGAGTTGAGACCCAGTACTTC.

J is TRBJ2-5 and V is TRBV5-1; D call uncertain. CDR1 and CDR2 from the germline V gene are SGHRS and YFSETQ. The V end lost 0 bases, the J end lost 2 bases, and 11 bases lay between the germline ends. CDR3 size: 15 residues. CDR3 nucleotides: TGCGCCAGCAGCTTGGCCGGACCCGCTCAAGAGACCCAGTACTTC. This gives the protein CASSLAGPAQETQYF.

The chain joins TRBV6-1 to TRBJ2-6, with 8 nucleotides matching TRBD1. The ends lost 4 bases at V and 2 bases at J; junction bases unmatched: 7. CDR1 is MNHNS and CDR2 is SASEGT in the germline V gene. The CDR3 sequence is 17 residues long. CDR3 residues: CASSVTGEWAGANVLTF. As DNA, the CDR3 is TGTGCCAGCAGTGTGACAGGGGAATGGGCTGGGGCCAACGTCCTGACTTTC.

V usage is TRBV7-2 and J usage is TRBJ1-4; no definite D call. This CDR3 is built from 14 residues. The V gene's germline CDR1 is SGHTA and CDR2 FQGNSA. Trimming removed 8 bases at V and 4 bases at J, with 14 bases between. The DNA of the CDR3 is TGTGCCAGCGCCGAGCACAGAATTAATGAAAAACTGTTTTTT. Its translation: CASAEHRINEKLFF.

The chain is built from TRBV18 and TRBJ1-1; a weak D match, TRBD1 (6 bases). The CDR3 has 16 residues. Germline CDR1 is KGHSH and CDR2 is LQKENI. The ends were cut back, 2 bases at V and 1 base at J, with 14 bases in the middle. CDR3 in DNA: TGTGCCAGCTCACCAGGTTTTGGACAGCCGAACACTGAAGCTTTCTTT. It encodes CASSPGFGQPNTEAFF.

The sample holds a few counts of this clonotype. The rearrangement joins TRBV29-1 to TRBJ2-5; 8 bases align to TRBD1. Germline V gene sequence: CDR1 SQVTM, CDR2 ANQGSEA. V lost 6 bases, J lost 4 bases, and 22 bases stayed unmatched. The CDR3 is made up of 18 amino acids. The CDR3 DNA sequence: TGCAGCGTAGATCCCGTCGGGACAGGTTTTGGTCAACGAGAGACCCAGTACTTC. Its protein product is CSVDPVGTGFGQRETQYF.

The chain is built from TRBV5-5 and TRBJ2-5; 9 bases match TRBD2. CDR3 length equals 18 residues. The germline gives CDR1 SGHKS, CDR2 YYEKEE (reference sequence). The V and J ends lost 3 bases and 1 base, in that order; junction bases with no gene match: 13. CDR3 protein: CASSSRLRTSEIQETQYF. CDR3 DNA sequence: TGTGCCAGCAGCTCACGACTGCGGACTAGCGAGATCCAAGAGACCCAGTACTTC.

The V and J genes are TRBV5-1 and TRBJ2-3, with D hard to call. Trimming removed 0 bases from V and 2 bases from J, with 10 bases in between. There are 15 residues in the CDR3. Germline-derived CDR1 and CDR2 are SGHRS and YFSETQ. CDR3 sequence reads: CASSLGTVPTDTQYF. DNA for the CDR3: TGCGCCAGCAGCTTGGGTACAGTGCCCACAGATACGCAGTATTTT.

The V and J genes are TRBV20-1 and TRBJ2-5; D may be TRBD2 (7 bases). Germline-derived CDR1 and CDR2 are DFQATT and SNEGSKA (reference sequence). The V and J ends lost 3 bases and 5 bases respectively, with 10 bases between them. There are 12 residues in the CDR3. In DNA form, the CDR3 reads TGCAGTGCTAGTGGGGGGGGCGAGACCCAGTACTTC. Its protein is CSASGGGETQYF.